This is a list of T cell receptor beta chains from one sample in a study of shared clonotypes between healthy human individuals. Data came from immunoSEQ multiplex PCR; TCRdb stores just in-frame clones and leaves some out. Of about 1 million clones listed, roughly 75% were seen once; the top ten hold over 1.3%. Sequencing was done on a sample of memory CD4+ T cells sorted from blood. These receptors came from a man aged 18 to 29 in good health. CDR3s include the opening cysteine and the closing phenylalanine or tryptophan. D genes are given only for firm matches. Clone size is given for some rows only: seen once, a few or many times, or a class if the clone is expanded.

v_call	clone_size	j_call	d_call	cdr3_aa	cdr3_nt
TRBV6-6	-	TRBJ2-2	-	CASSFRGAPGELFF	TGTGCCAGCAGTTTCAGGGGGGCCCCCGGGGAGCTGTTTTTT
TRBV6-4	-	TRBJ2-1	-	CATRSRDANSNEQFF	TGTGCCACCCGGTCCCGGGACGCAAACAGTAATGAGCAGTTCTTC
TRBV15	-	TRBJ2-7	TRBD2	CATSRDPLAGGEQYF	TGTGCCACCAGCAGAGATCCCCTAGCGGGAGGCGAGCAGTACTTC
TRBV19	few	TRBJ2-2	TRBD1	CASSRGDRGPGELFF	TGTGCCAGTAGTCGTGGGGACAGGGGGCCCGGGGAGCTGTTTTTT
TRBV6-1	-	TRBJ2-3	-	CASSPGQPRDTQYF	TGTGCCAGCAGTCCTGGTCAGCCTCGAGATACGCAGTATTTT
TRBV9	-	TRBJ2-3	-	CASSRSSGRSTDTQYF	TGTGCCAGCAGCAGAAGCTCGGGACGGAGCACAGATACGCAGTATTTT
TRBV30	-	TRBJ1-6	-	CAWSSRLGRANLNNSPLHF	TGTGCCTGGAGTTCCCGCCTAGGGCGGGCGAACTTAAATAATTCACCCCTCCACTTT
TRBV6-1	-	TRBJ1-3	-	CAILDRTSGNTIYF	TGTGCCATCCTAGACAGGACCTCTGGAAACACCATATATTTT
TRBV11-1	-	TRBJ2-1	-	CASSLDSNEQFF	TGTGCCAGCAGCTTGGATTCCAATGAGCAGTTCTTC
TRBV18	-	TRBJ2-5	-	CASSPLRGATQETQYF	TGTGCCAGCTCACCCCTTAGGGGGGCGACTCAAGAGACCCAGTACTTC
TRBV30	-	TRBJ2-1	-	CAWSVLGSSYNEQFF	TGTGCCTGGAGTGTACTGGGCAGCTCCTACAATGAGCAGTTCTTC
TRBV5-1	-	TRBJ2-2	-	CASSLATGGAGGELFF	TGCGCCAGCAGCTTGGCCACTGGAGGGGCTGGCGGGGAGCTGTTTTTT
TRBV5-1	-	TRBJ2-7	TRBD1	CASSLVGTGLPYEQYF	TGCGCCAGCAGCTTGGTAGGGACAGGGTTACCCTACGAGCAGTACTTC
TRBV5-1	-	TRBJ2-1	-	CASSKQGIDNEQFF	TGCGCCAGCAGTAAACAGGGAATCGACAATGAGCAGTTCTTC
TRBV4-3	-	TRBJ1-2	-	CASSQGGAGAYGYTF	TGCGCCAGCAGCCAAGGGGGCGCAGGGGCATATGGCTACACCTTC
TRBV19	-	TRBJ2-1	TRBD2	CASSSHGGAVNEQFF	TGTGCCAGTAGTTCCCACGGGGGGGCAGTCAATGAGCAGTTCTTC
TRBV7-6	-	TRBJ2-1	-	CASSLWATLNNEQFF	TGTGCCAGCAGCCTTTGGGCGACCCTGAACAATGAGCAGTTCTTC
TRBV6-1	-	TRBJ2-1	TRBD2	CASSATSGGAVEQFF	TGTGCCAGCAGTGCAACTAGCGGGGGGGCAGTAGAGCAGTTCTTC
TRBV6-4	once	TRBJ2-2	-	CASSDSGGTGELFF	TGTGCCAGCAGTGACTCAGGGGGGACCGGGGAGCTGTTTTTT
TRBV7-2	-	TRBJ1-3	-	CASSLGGPGNTIYF	TGTGCCAGCAGCTTGGGGGGGCCCGGAAACACCATATATTTT
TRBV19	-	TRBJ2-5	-	CASSGSDVETQYF	TGTGCCAGTAGTGGCAGCGACGTAGAGACCCAGTACTTC
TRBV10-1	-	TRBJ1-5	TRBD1	CASSSLRTGGVGHNQPQHF	TGCGCCAGCAGCAGTCTCCGGACAGGGGGCGTTGGGCACAATCAGCCCCAGCATTTT
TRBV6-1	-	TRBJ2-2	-	CASSGGVAAGELFF	TGTGCCAGCAGTGGGGGGGTAGCGGCCGGGGAGCTGTTTTTT
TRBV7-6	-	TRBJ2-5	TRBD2	CASSTRLAGMETQYF	TGTGCCAGCAGCACCCGACTAGCGGGGATGGAGACCCAGTACTTC
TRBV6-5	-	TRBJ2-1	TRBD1	CASSYRSGGQGEQFF	TGTGCCAGCAGTTACCGGTCAGGGGGCCAGGGTGAGCAGTTCTTC
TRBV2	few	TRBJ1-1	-	CASSTAMNTEAFF	TGTGCCAGCAGTACAGCGATGAACACTGAAGCTTTCTTT
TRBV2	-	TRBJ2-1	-	CASSEGQGFYNEQFF	TGTGCCAGCAGTGAGGGGCAGGGGTTCTACAATGAGCAGTTCTTC
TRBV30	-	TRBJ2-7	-	CAWKRPIADYHNYEQYF	TGTGCCTGGAAAAGGCCGATCGCCGATTACCATAACTACGAGCAGTACTTC
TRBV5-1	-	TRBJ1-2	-	CASSTVSTDGEYGYTF	TGCGCCAGCAGTACTGTCTCAACGGACGGAGAGTATGGCTACACCTTC
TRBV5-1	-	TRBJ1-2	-	CASSLAPGNGYTF	TGCGCCAGCAGCTTGGCCCCAGGCAATGGCTACACCTTC
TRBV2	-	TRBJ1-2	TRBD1	CASSLDRFYGYTF	TGTGCCAGCAGTTTGGACAGGTTCTATGGCTACACCTTC
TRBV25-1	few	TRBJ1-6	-	CAIVRDKRLNSPLHF	TGTGCCATCGTGAGGGACAAAAGACTTAATTCACCCCTCCACTTT
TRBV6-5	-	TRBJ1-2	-	CASSTRTRGMSYTF	TGTGCCAGCAGTACCCGGACCAGGGGCATGAGCTACACCTTC
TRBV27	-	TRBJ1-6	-	CASRDPGINSPLHF	TGTGCCAGCAGGGACCCGGGGATTAATTCACCCCTCCACTTT
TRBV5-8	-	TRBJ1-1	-	CASRLDGGGEAFF	TGTGCCAGCAGACTCGATGGGGGTGGTGAAGCTTTCTTT
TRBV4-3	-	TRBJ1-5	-	CASSQRLRQPQHF	TGCGCCAGCAGCCAACGATTACGTCAGCCCCAGCATTTT
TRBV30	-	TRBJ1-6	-	CAIRAAGLGSPLHF	TGTGCCATCCGGGCGGCGGGGCTAGGGTCACCCCTCCACTTT
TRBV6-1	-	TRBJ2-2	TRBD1	CASTTGTGVTGELFF	TGTGCCAGCACTACCGGGACAGGGGTCACCGGGGAGCTGTTTTTT
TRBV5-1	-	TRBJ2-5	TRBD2	CASSWTSKETQYF	TGCGCCAGCAGCTGGACTAGTAAAGAGACCCAGTACTTC
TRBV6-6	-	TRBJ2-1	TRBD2	CASRPSGGATNEQFF	TGTGCCAGCAGACCTAGCGGGGGGGCCACGAATGAGCAGTTCTTC
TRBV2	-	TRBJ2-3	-	CASSETGVDTQYF	TGTGCCAGCAGTGAAACCGGGGTGGATACGCAGTATTTT
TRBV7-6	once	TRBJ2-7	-	CASSRLRGDEQYF	TGTGCCAGCAGCCGCCTAAGGGGAGACGAGCAGTACTTC
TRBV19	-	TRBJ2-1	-	CASSIDHGNNEQFF	TGTGCCAGTAGTATAGATCATGGAAACAATGAGCAGTTCTTC
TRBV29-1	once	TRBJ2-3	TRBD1	CSVDRTGGSTDTQYF	TGCAGCGTTGACCGGACAGGGGGGAGCACAGATACGCAGTATTTT
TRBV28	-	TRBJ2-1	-	CASSSWTDKSHNEQFF	TGTGCCAGCAGTTCATGGACAGACAAATCTCACAATGAGCAGTTCTTC
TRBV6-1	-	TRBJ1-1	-	CASSEYSNTEAFF	TGTGCCAGCAGTGAATACAGCAACACTGAAGCTTTCTTT
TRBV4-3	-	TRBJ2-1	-	CASSQDGAGNEQFF	TGCGCCAGCAGCCAAGACGGGGCGGGGAATGAGCAGTTCTTC
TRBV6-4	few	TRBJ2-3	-	CASSDASGSTDTQYF	TGTGCCAGCAGTGACGCGAGCGGTAGCACAGATACGCAGTATTTT
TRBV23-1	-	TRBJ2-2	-	CASSQSSGVETGELFF	TGCGCCAGCAGTCAATCTTCAGGGGTGGAGACCGGGGAGCTGTTTTTT
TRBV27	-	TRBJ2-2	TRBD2	CASSYTPGGGTGELFF	TGTGCCAGCTCCTATACCCCGGGGGGGGGCACCGGGGAGCTGTTTTTT
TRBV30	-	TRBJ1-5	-	CAWSLGSNQPQHF	TGTGCCTGGAGTCTGGGTAGCAATCAGCCCCAGCATTTT
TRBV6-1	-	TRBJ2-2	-	CASTRHMNTGELFF	TGTGCCAGCACCCGACACATGAACACCGGGGAGCTGTTTTTT